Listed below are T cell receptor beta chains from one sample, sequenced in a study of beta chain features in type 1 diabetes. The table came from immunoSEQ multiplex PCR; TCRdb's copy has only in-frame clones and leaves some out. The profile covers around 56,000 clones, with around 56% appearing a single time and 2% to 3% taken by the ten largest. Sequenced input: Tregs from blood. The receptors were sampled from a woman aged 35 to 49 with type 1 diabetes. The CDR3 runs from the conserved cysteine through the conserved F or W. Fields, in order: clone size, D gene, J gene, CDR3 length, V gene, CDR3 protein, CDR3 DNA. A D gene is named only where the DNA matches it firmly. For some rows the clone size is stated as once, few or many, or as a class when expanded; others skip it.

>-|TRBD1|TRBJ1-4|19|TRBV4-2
CASSPRTGAGAWGNEKLFF
TGTGCCAGCAGCCCCCGGACAGGGGCCGGCGCCTGGGGTAATGAAAAACTGTTTTTT
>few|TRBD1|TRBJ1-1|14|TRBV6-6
CASRPTGTDTEAFF
TGTGCCAGCAGGCCGACAGGGACGGACACTGAAGCTTTCTTT
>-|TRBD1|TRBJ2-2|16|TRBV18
CASSPRVAGGTGELFF
TGTGCCAGCTCACCCCGCGTGGCAGGGGGAACCGGGGAGCTGTTTTTT
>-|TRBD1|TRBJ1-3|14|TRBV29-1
CSVGTGGPGNTIYF
TGCAGCGTCGGGACAGGCGGTCCTGGAAACACCATATATTTT
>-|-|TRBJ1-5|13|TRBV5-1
CASRPAQGQPQHF
TGCGCCAGTCGTCCAGCACAGGGTCAGCCCCAGCATTTT
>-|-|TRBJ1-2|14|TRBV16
CASSQSGGRYGYTF
TGTGCCAGCAGCCAATCCGGAGGAAGGTATGGCTACACCTTC
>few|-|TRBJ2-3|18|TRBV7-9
CASSLRGGGLLLPDTQYF
TGTGCCAGCAGCTTACGAGGCGGGGGCCTCCTCTTGCCAGATACGCAGTATTTT
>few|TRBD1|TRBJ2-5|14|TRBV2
CASSPGQGTETQYF
TGTGCCAGCAGCCCTGGACAGGGGACGGAGACCCAGTACTTC
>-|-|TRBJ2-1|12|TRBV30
CAWRERANEQFF
TGTGCCTGGAGGGAACGAGCGAATGAGCAGTTCTTC
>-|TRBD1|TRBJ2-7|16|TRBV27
CASSLGTGHSSYEQYF
TGTGCCAGCAGCCTAGGGACAGGCCACAGCTCCTACGAGCAGTACTTC
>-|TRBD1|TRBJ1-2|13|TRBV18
CASSPGTEHGYTF
TGTGCCAGCTCACCAGGGACAGAGCATGGCTACACCTTC
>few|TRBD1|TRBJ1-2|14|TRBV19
CASSGTGGAYGYTF
TGTGCCAGTAGTGGGACAGGGGGCGCCTATGGCTACACCTTC
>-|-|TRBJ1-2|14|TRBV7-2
CASSLVRGRDGYTF
TGTGCCAGCAGCTTAGTCAGGGGAAGAGATGGCTACACCTTC
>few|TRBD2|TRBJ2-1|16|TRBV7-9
CASSPRRGEPYNEQFF
TGTGCCAGCAGCCCTCGGCGGGGGGAACCATACAATGAGCAGTTCTTC
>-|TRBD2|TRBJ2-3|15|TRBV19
CASSVSSGRTDTQYF
TGTGCCAGTAGTGTCTCTAGCGGGCGCACAGATACGCAGTATTTT
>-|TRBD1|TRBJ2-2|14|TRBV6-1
CASRRQGNSGELFF
TGTGCCAGCAGGAGACAGGGAAATTCCGGGGAGCTGTTTTTT
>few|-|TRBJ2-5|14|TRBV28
CASSLPGYQETQYF
TGTGCCAGCAGTTTACCAGGGTACCAAGAGACCCAGTACTTC
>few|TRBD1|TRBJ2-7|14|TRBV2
CASSRDRGPGEQYF
TGTGCCAGCAGTAGGGACAGGGGGCCAGGGGAGCAGTACTTC
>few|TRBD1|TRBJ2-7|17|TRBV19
CASSRSIGRDRYNEQYF
TGTGCCAGTAGTAGATCGATCGGAAGGGACAGGTACAACGAGCAGTACTTC
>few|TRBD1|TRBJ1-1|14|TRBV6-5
CATGIRGRNTEAFF
TGTGCCACCGGGATCAGGGGGCGCAACACTGAAGCTTTCTTT
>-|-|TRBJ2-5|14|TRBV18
CASSPPSRQETQYF
TGTGCCAGCTCACCACCAAGTAGACAAGAGACCCAGTACTTC
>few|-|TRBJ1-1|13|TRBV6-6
CASSYSAGTEAFF
TGTGCCAGCAGTTACTCCGCAGGGACTGAAGCTTTCTTT
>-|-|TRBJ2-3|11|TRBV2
CASSEEPQGFF
TGTGCCAGCAGTGAAGAACCGCAGGGATTTTTT
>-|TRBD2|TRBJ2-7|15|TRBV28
CASRPPGLDGEEQYF
TGTGCCAGCAGACCTCCGGGACTAGACGGAGAGGAGCAGTACTTC
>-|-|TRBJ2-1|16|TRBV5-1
CASSPGGLSGSGEQFF
TGCGCCAGCAGCCCTGGAGGGCTAAGCGGGTCTGGTGAGCAGTTCTTC
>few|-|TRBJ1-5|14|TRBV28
CASTFRDTNQPQHF
TGTGCCAGCACCTTCAGGGACACCAATCAGCCCCAGCATTTT
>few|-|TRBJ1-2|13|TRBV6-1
CASRREEELGYTF
TGTGCCAGCCGACGGGAGGAAGAATTAGGCTACACCTTC
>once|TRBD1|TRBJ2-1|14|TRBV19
CASSARDRGPEQFF
TGTGCCAGTAGTGCCCGGGACAGGGGTCCTGAGCAGTTCTTC
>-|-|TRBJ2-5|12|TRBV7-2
CASSATGLEQYF
TGTGCCAGCAGCGCGACAGGTTTGGAGCAGTACTTC
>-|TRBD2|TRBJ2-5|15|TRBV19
CASSIRAGGEETQYF
TGTGCCAGTAGTATTCGGGCGGGGGGTGAAGAGACCCAGTACTTC
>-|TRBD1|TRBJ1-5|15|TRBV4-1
CASSQRQGSNQPQHF
TGCGCCAGCAGCCAACGACAGGGGAGCAATCAGCCCCAGCATTTT
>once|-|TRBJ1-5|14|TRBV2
CASSDTGRGQPQHF
TGTGCCAGCAGTGACACCGGGAGGGGTCAGCCCCAGCATTTT
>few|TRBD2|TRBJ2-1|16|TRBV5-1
CASSLGSSGGAYEQFF
TGCGCCAGCAGCTTAGGGTCCAGCGGGGGGGCATATGAGCAGTTCTTC
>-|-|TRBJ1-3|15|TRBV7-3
CASSPHGGGGNTIYF
TGTGCCAGCAGCCCCCACGGGGGGGGTGGAAACACCATATATTTT
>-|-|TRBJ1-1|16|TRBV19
CASSIAGEPRGTEAFF
TGTGCCAGTAGTATAGCGGGGGAGCCAAGGGGCACTGAAGCTTTCTTT
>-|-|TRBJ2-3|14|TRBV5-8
CASSPPGAGDTQYF
TGTGCCAGCAGCCCCCCCGGTGCTGGAGATACGCAGTATTTT
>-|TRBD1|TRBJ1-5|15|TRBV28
CASRPRQGGNQPQHF
TGTGCCAGCAGGCCTAGACAGGGGGGCAATCAGCCCCAGCATTTT
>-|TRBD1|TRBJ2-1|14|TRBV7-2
CASSVGTGKNEQFF
TGTGCCAGCAGTGTTGGGACAGGGAAGAATGAGCAGTTCTTC
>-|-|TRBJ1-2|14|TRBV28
CASSLLQGEGGYTF
TGTGCCAGCAGTCTCCTACAGGGAGAGGGTGGCTACACCTTC
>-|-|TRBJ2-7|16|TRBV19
CASSGPFGTQGYEQYF
TGTGCCAGCTCTGGGCCCTTCGGGACACAAGGCTACGAGCAGTACTTC
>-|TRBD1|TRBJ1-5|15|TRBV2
CASSPGQVSSQPQHF
TGTGCCAGCAGTCCTGGACAGGTCTCTAGCCAGCCCCAGCATTTT
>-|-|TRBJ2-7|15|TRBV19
CASSFGSGFSYEQYF
TGTGCCAGTAGCTTCGGGTCGGGGTTCTCCTACGAGCAGTACTTC
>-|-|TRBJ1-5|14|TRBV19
CASSRQGSNQPQHF
TGTGCCAGTAGTCGGCAGGGTAGTAATCAGCCCCAGCATTTT
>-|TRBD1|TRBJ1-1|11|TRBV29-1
CSVVSTGEAFF
TGCAGCGTTGTTTCGACAGGGGAAGCTTTCTTT
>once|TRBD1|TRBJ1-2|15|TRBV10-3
CAISEPDRGLNGYTF
TGTGCCATCAGTGAGCCGGACAGGGGGCTCAATGGCTACACCTTC